Below are 30 T cell receptor beta chains sequenced from a single sample in a study of blood T cell repertoires in COVID-19. Only in-frame clones appear in the TCRdb table, and some are missing; sequencing was by immunoSEQ multiplex PCR. This sample carries under 250,000 clones, over 75% of them seen once, and the ten largest clones take more than 2%. Material for sequencing was peripheral blood. These receptors originate from a woman between 70 and 85 years old with COVID-19, enrolled during active disease.

The gene calls are TRBV7-2 and TRBJ2-6, with TRBD2 as a possible D gene (5 bases). Trimming removed 3 bases from V and 12 bases from J, with 9 bases in between. In germline, CDR1 is SGHTA, CDR2 FQGNSA. There are 12 residues in the CDR3. The CDR3 DNA follows: TGTGCCAGCAGCTTGGGCGGGCCCGTCCTGACTTTC. It translates to CASSLGGPVLTF.

The genes are TRBV5-1 and TRBJ1-6, with 8 bases identical to TRBD1. This CDR3 region has 15 residues. The V gene end was trimmed by 0 bases and the J gene end by 9 bases; junction bases not matched to a gene: 5. Germline CDR1 is SGHRS and CDR2 is YFSETQ. Here the CDR3 DNA reads TGCGCCAGCAGCTTGGCGGACAGGGTGGTTTCACCCCTCCACTTT. It yields the protein CASSLADRVVSPLHF.

The V call is TRBV4-2, the J call TRBJ2-1; 9 bases map to TRBD2. From germline, CDR1 is LGHNA and CDR2 YNFKEQ. The J segment lost 3 bases and the V segment lost 5 bases, leaving 8 bases of the junction unmatched. This CDR3 has 16 residues. The DNA for the CDR3 is TGTGCCAGCAGCGCACAGCGGGGGGCCAACTACAATGAGCAGTTCTTC. It codes for CASSAQRGANYNEQFF.

Points on this clone: Other DNA sequences in this specimen translate into the identical CDR3. The V and J genes are TRBV6-5 and TRBJ1-2, with 9 positions matching TRBD1. V dropped 6 bases and J dropped 4; count of bases not matched to a gene: 3. Per the germline V gene, CDR1 is MNHEY and CDR2 is SVGAGI. CDR3 size: 13 residues. CDR3 loop: CASRGTGFYGYTF. In nucleotides, the CDR3 is TGTGCCAGCAGGGGGACAGGGTTCTATGGCTACACCTTC.

The V call is TRBV30, the J call TRBJ1-1; unclear D gene. The CDR3 has 13 amino acids. Between the trimmed V and J ends, which lost 0 bases and 4 bases, there was a span of 9 bases. CDR1 and CDR2 (germline): GTSNPN, SVGIG (reference sequence). Written as DNA, the CDR3 is TGTGCCTGGAGTGTACGGGTAGGCACTGAAGCTTTCTTT. This encodes CAWSVRVGTEAFF.

This chain connects TRBV10-2 to TRBJ1-2, with 8 positions matching TRBD1. Germline V gives CDR1 WSHSY, CDR2 SAAADI. CDR3 length: 13 amino acids. V gave up 8 bases and J gave up 2 bases; unmatched junction bases: 4. CDR3 DNA: TGCGCCAGCGATGACAGGGGAAACTATGGCTACACCTTC. Translating gives CASDDRGNYGYTF.

This clone was picked up one time. The chain carries TRBV4-1 and TRBJ2-1; a weak D match, TRBD2 (6 bases). The CDR3 is made up of 15 amino acids. CDR1 and CDR2 from the germline V gene are MGHRA and YSYEKL. V lost 0 bases, J lost 0 bases, and 6 bases lay in between. CDR3 nucleotides: TGCGCCAGCAGCCAAGACGGGAGCTCCTACAATGAGCAGTTCTTC. Translated: CASSQDGSSYNEQFF.

This chain uses TRBV5-1 with TRBJ1-2; D may be TRBD1 (5 bases). Germline CDR1 and CDR2: SGHRS and YFSETQ. Between the trimmed V and J ends, which lost 2 bases and 5 bases, there was a span of 7 bases. CDR3 length: 12 amino acids. The CDR3 DNA sequence: TGCGCCAGCAGCTTCGACAGATATGGCTACACCTTC. Amino acids: CASSFDRYGYTF.

This chain joins TRBV6-2 or TRBV6-3 and TRBJ1-5; D is possibly TRBD1 (6 bases). Germline-derived CDR1 and CDR2 are MNHEY and SVGEGT. The CDR3 is 15 residues long. V lost 6 bases to trimming and J lost 6 bases, with 18 bases between them. The CDR3 DNA follows: TGTGCCAGCAGCTCATTGGGGGGGCGCGTTCAGCCCCAGCATTTT. Protein product: CASSSLGGRVQPQHF.

This clone occurred once. The chain uses TRBV3-1 (or the pseudogene TRBV3-2) and TRBJ2-1; tentative D call: TRBD2 (5 bases). The germline V gene has CDR1 LGHDT and CDR2 YNNKEL (reference sequence). V was shortened by 4 bases and J by 2 bases, with 12 bases between the two germline ends. The CDR3 is made up of 15 amino acids. Here the CDR3 reads CASSPQRNTYNEQFF. CDR3 nucleotide sequence: TGTGCCAGCAGCCCGCAGCGGAATACCTACAATGAGCAGTTCTTC.

J is TRBJ1-4 and V is TRBV4-3, with 7 bases that match TRBD1. Germline CDR1 and CDR2: LGHNA and YSLEER. Trimming took 7 bases from V and 8 from J; bases not matched to a gene: 13. The CDR3 runs to 15 residues. CDR3 amino acids: CASTSNYRGSEKLFF. In DNA, the CDR3 is TGCGCCAGCACCTCAAATTACAGGGGAAGCGAAAAACTGTTTTTT.

This clone was recorded a few times. The chain uses TRBV7-8 and TRBJ1-5; the D gene is possibly TRBD1 (5 bases). Trimming stripped 5 bases from V and 2 bases from J, with 16 bases between. Germline V gene sequence: CDR1 SGHVS, CDR2 FQNEAQ. The CDR3 is 16 residues long. CDR3 protein: CASSREAGSGNQPQHF. CDR3 sequence (DNA): TGTGCCAGCAGCCGAGAGGCAGGGTCGGGCAATCAGCCCCAGCATTTT.

The CDR3 nucleotides are TGTGCCAGCAGCGCAACCCGATCGACCGGGCAGCCCCAGCATTTT. Amino acids: CASSATRSTGQPQHF. The V and J genes are TRBV11-3 and TRBJ1-5; D is ambiguous. Germline-derived CDR1 and CDR2 are SGHNT and YENEEA. The CDR3 is 15 amino acids. V was pared by 5 bases and J by 7 bases, with 18 bases between.

V gene TRBV14 combines with J gene TRBJ1-6, with D maybe TRBD1 (5 bases). This CDR3 region has 12 residues. CDR1 and CDR2 (germline): SGHDN, FVKESK. V lost 5 bases and J 10 bases, leaving 9 bases between the germline ends. The CDR3 is CASSVGRSPLHF. The CDR3 nucleotides read TGTGCCAGCAGCGTGGGGCGCTCACCCCTCCACTTT.

The chain has TRBV5-5 and TRBJ2-7; D call uncertain. Trimming cost V 1 base and J 3 bases, with 8 bases left between them. Germline V gene data show CDR1 as SGHKS and CDR2 as YYEKEE (reference sequence). This CDR3 contains 13 residues. In DNA form, the CDR3 reads TGTGCCAGCAGCTTGCAGGTCCGCTACGAGCAGTACTTC. Translating gives CASSLQVRYEQYF.

This clone was recorded only once. The gene calls are TRBV7-3 and TRBJ2-1, with 7 bases aligning to TRBD1. CDR1 and CDR2 from the germline V gene are SGHTA and FQGTGA. This CDR3 has 12 amino acids. V shed 5 bases and J 8 bases; nucleotides not matched to a gene: 3. CDR3 DNA sequence: TGTGCCAGCAGCCTCCAGGGGGATGAGCAGTTCTTC. This gives the protein CASSLQGDEQFF.

This clone was detected only a few times. V is TRBV19 and J is TRBJ2-2; TRBD1 matches at 10 bases. The CDR3 has 16 residues. Losses at the gene ends were 7 bases for V and 0 bases for J; bases not matched to a gene: 5. CDR1 is LNHDA, CDR2 SQIVND, per germline (reference sequence). The CDR3 loop reads CASTPGTGANTGELFF. The CDR3 nucleotides read TGTGCCAGTACCCCTGGGACAGGGGCGAACACCGGGGAGCTGTTTTTT.

The V gene is TRBV5-1, the J gene TRBJ1-2, with TRBD1 identical over 9 bases. Germline assignment: CDR1 SGHRS and CDR2 YFSETQ. The J segment lost 3 bases and the V segment lost 3 bases, leaving 3 bases of the junction unmatched. This CDR3 is built from 14 residues. The CDR3 sequence is CASSWGTGYYGYTF. The CDR3 DNA follows: TGCGCCAGCAGCTGGGGGACAGGGTACTATGGCTACACCTTC.

J is TRBJ2-5 and V is TRBV4-1; 11 nucleotides line up with TRBD2. From germline, CDR1 is MGHRA and CDR2 YSYEKL. The CDR3 spans 16 residues. Germline trimming cut 3 bases from V and 5 bases from J; bases unmatched to any gene: 8. Here the CDR3 DNA reads TGCGCCAGCAGCCATATAGCGGGGGGGCGGCGGGAGACCCAGTACTTC. Translation gives CASSHIAGGRRETQYF.

The CDR3 DNA is TGTGCCAGCAGCCCCCTCAGACAGCCGCAGAACACTGAAGCTTTCTTT. Protein sequence: CASSPLRQPQNTEAFF. V usage is TRBV7-9 and J usage is TRBJ1-1, with D possibly being TRBD1 (5 bases). The CDR3 spans 16 residues. Trimming took 5 bases from V and 1 from J, leaving 17 bases between them. The V gene's germline CDR1 is SEHNR and CDR2 FQNEAQ (reference sequence).

V usage is TRBV5-1 and J usage is TRBJ2-5, with 7 bases identical to TRBD2. Germline values: CDR1 SGHRS, CDR2 YFSETQ. CDR3 size: 15 residues. The trim removed 4 bases at V and 9 bases at J, leaving 15 bases unmatched. The DNA of the CDR3 is TGCGCCAGCAGCCTGGTGAATAGCGGACTAGAAGCCCAGTACTTC. Translating it yields CASSLVNSGLEAQYF.

Remarks on this clone: Other DNA sequences of this sample code for an identical CDR3. The rearrangement links TRBV7-2 to TRBJ1-2; 9 bases fit TRBD1. This CDR3 has 14 residues. The ends lost 2 bases at V and 3 bases at J; junction bases unmatched: 1. Germline CDR1 SGHTA, CDR2 FQGNSA. The CDR3 coding sequence is TGTGCCAGCAGCTTACGGACAGGGGACTATGGCTACACCTTC. As protein: CASSLRTGDYGYTF.

This clone is a singleton in its sample. The gene calls are TRBV10-3 and TRBJ2-7, with D maybe TRBD2 (6 bases). Trimming shortened V by 0 bases and J by 2 bases, and 11 bases separated the two germline ends. There are 15 residues in the CDR3. Germline V gene data show CDR1 as ENHRY and CDR2 as SYGVKD. CDR3 nucleotide sequence: TGTGCCATCAGTGAGTCTGGCGGGGACCCCTACGAGCAGTACTTC. Translating gives CAISESGGDPYEQYF.

A single count supports this clone. The CDR3 reads CSVVRAGTYEQYF. CDR3 nucleotide sequence: TGCAGCGTTGTAAGGGCGGGAACCTACGAGCAGTACTTC. V usage is TRBV29-1 and J usage is TRBJ2-7; TRBD2 is a possible D gene (6 bases). Germline V gene data show CDR1 as SQVTM and CDR2 as ANQGSEA. The CDR3 sequence is 13 residues long. The V and J ends lost 4 bases and 2 bases respectively, with 12 bases between them.

V gene TRBV5-4 combines with J gene TRBJ1-2; TRBD1 might be the D (5 bases). The CDR3 is 14 residues long. Germline assignment: CDR1 SGHNT and CDR2 YYREEE (reference sequence). Trimming pared 4 bases from V and 3 bases from J, leaving 13 bases between. CDR3 region: CASSPQGSYYGYTF. In nucleotides, the CDR3 is TGTGCCAGCAGCCCCCAGGGTTCTTACTATGGCTACACCTTC. Based on the CDR3 plus reference TRBV5-4 and TRBJ1-2, the full variable domain is ETGVTQSPTHLIKTRGQQVTLRCSSQSGHNTVSWYQQALGQGPQFIFQYYREEENGRGNFPPRFSGLQFPNYSSELNVNALELDDSALYLCASSPQGSYYGYTFGSGTRLTVV.

A remark on this clone: Other DNA sequences of this sample code for an identical CDR3. The chain recombines TRBV29-1 with TRBJ1-1, with D possibly TRBD1 on 5 matching bases. V was cut by 2 bases and J by 2 bases, with 6 bases left in between. The length of the CDR3 is 12 residues. Germline assignment: CDR1 SQVTM and CDR2 ANQGSEA. The CDR3 DNA follows: TGCAGCGTTGAAAGGGGTAACACTGAAGCTTTCTTT. It yields the protein CSVERGNTEAFF.

This sequence joins TRBV12-5 and TRBJ1-1; no firm D call. Germline CDR1 is LGHNT and CDR2 is FRNRAP. V lost 0 bases to trimming and J lost 2 bases, with 10 bases between them. The CDR3 loop spans 15 amino acids. The CDR3 sequence: CASGLVLGRNTEAFF. The CDR3 DNA reads TGTGCTAGTGGTTTGGTACTCGGTCGCAACACTGAAGCTTTCTTT.

The chain carries TRBV9 and TRBJ1-1; weak D call: TRBD1 (6 bases). The V gene's germline CDR1 is SGDLS and CDR2 YYNGEE. The length of the CDR3 is 15 residues. The germline V and J ends were trimmed by 0 bases and 2 bases, with 11 bases remaining between them. The CDR3 coding sequence is TGTGCCAGCAGCGTAGATCCGGACAGAAACACTGAAGCTTTCTTT. The encoded protein is CASSVDPDRNTEAFF.

V usage is TRBV6-2 or TRBV6-3 and J usage is TRBJ1-1; tentative D call: TRBD1 (6 bases). The CDR3 spans 13 residues. Germline lookup yields CDR1 MNHEY and CDR2 SVGEGT. V lost 5 bases, J lost 1 base, and 8 bases lay in between. The CDR3 nucleotides read TGTGCCAGCAGTCAGACAGGGAACACTGAAGCTTTCTTT. It translates to CASSQTGNTEAFF.

This rearrangement joins TRBV27 to TRBJ2-2; D is unresolved. Germline CDR1 MNHEY, CDR2 SMNVEV (reference sequence). The CDR3 consists of 15 residues. V was pared by 6 bases and J by 6 bases, with 17 bases between. CDR3 sequence (DNA): TGTGCCAGCAGCCCGACATGGGTACTCGCCGGGGAGCTGTTTTTT. It encodes CASSPTWVLAGELFF.